This T cell receptor (beta chain) was identified in a study of blood T cell repertoires in COVID-19. Cohorts were assigned according to the clinical history that participants reported. CDR1 and CDR2 (germline): SEHNR, FQNEAQ (reference sequence). V lost 5 bases to trimming and J lost 4 bases; unmatched junction nucleotides: 8. This CDR3 region has 15 residues. Clones were sequenced by immunoSEQ multiplex PCR, and TCRdb holds only the in-frame ones, with some missing. This table has about 250,000 clones, approximately 90% appearing once. The sequence was obtained from a woman aged 18-35 years who had recovered from COVID-19. J is TRBJ2-7 and V is TRBV7-9, with 10 nucleotides matching TRBD2. The sequenced material came from PBMCs or T cells enriched from blood (not recorded which). In DNA form, the CDR3 reads TGTGCCAGCAGCCCTGGCCTAGCGGGGGAATACGAGCAGTACTTC. Its translation is CASSPGLAGEYEQYF.